One and the same sample provided the 25 T cell receptor beta chains below, sequenced in a study of T cell changes during pregnancy in multiple sclerosis. This table comes from immunoSEQ multiplex PCR, and its TCRdb copy is limited to in-frame clones, with some not included. The repertoire has approximately 60,000 clones, 92% of them found once; the top ten carry around 2.5%. This sample comprised peripheral blood, obtained in the second trimester of pregnancy. Receptors were obtained from a female donor in good health, enrolled as a control in a pregnancy study.

This chain joins TRBV23-1 and TRBJ2-7, with unresolved D. TRBV23-1 is recorded as an ORF, its role being uncertain. V lost 3 bases, J lost 3 bases, and 12 bases lay in between. The CDR3 is 14 residues long. Here the CDR3 reads CASSHLNPDYEQYF. DNA of the CDR3: TGCGCCAGCAGTCATCTTAACCCAGACTACGAGCAGTACTTC.

This CDR3 reads CASSYTGPEEKLFF. In DNA form, the CDR3 reads TGTGCCAGTAGCTATACAGGTCCGGAAGAAAAACTGTTTTTT. This chain joins TRBV21-1 and TRBJ1-4; the D call in the table, TRBD1, was not verified against the DNA. TRBV21-1 is assigned pseudogene status. This CDR3 has 14 residues.

The chain carries TRBV4-1 and TRBJ2-3; the D is unclear. Germline V gene sequence: CDR1 MGHRA, CDR2 YSYEKL. The CDR3 is 13 residues long. Trimming pared 1 base from V and 6 bases from J, leaving 8 bases between. CDR3 nucleotide sequence: TGCGCCAGCAGCCAAGCGGTGGGCGATACGCAGTATTTT. It specifies CASSQAVGDTQYF.

V usage is TRBV18 and J usage is TRBJ2-5; D gene unclear. This CDR3 has 12 residues. Trimming pared 3 bases from V and 5 bases from J, leaving 7 bases between. CDR1 is KGHSH, CDR2 LQKENI, per germline. Here the CDR3 reads CASSPDGETQYF. The CDR3 DNA reads as TGTGCCAGCTCACCTGACGGGGAGACCCAGTACTTC.

The chain couples TRBV6-1 to TRBJ2-5, with TRBD1 matching 8 bases. Per the germline V gene, CDR1 is MNHNS and CDR2 is SASEGT. After removal of 1 base from V and 2 bases from J, the junction contained 9 bases not matched to a gene. CDR3 length: 17 amino acids. CDR3 in DNA: TGTGCCAGCAGTGAAGGGCCTGGGACAGGTATACAAGAGACCCAGTACTTC. This encodes CASSEGPGTGIQETQYF.

V gene TRBV15 combines with J gene TRBJ2-3, with D perhaps TRBD1 (5 bases). V lost 0 bases and J lost 2, with 6 bases in between. This CDR3 is 14 amino acids long. Germline-derived CDR1 and CDR2 are LNHNV and YYDKDF (reference sequence). The CDR3 loop reads CATSRDRATDTQYF. The CDR3 DNA sequence: TGTGCCACCAGCAGAGACAGGGCCACAGATACGCAGTATTTT.

The chain combines TRBV4-1 with TRBJ2-2, with D unresolved. Looked up from germline, CDR1 is MGHRA and CDR2 is YSYEKL. Between the trimmed V and J ends, which lost 0 bases and 1 base, there was a span of 15 bases. CDR3 length equals 18 residues. The CDR3 DNA is TGCGCCAGCAGCCAAGACCGCATTAGAATTGGGAACACCGGGGAGCTGTTTTTT. Its protein product is CASSQDRIRIGNTGELFF.

This rearrangement joins TRBV9 to TRBJ2-7, with 8 bases lining up with TRBD2. The V gene end was trimmed by 3 bases and the J gene end by 0 bases; junction bases not matched to a gene: 5. Germline CDR1 is SGDLS and CDR2 is YYNGEE. The CDR3 is 15 amino acids. The CDR3, as DNA: TGTGCCAGCAGCGCGTTAGCGGGGAGCTCCTACGAGCAGTACTTC. Translating gives CASSALAGSSYEQYF.

The chain is built from TRBV10-3 and TRBJ2-3; 8 nucleotides align to TRBD2. CDR1 ENHRY and CDR2 SYGVKD come from the germline V gene. Trimming cost V 7 bases and J 3 bases; bases outside gene matches: 9. This CDR3 spans 15 amino acids. The CDR3 DNA is TGTGCCATCAATGGCGGGGGGCCTGGGACAGATACGCAGTATTTT. It is translated as CAINGGGPGTDTQYF.

The chain links TRBV11-2 to TRBJ2-1, with 11 nucleotides matching TRBD2. Germline V gives CDR1 SGHAT, CDR2 FQNNGV. This CDR3 region has 16 residues. Losses at the gene ends were 4 bases for V and 10 bases for J; bases not matched to a gene: 12. This chain's CDR3 is CASSSNIAGGGSEQFF. Written as DNA, the CDR3 is TGTGCCAGCAGCTCGAACATAGCGGGAGGGGGGTCGGAGCAGTTCTTC.

The genes are TRBV10-3 and TRBJ1-1, with no clear D. Germline CDR1 ENHRY, CDR2 SYGVKD. V lost 2 bases and J lost 7, with 11 bases in between. This CDR3 contains 13 residues. As DNA, the CDR3 is TGTGCCATCAGTGAGACCTCCCCGGGTGAAGCTTTCTTT. Encoded protein: CAISETSPGEAFF.

J is TRBJ2-1 and V is TRBV28; 11 positions match TRBD2. Germline V gives CDR1 MDHEN, CDR2 SYDVKM. V gave up 3 bases and J gave up 8 bases; unmatched junction bases: 18. The CDR3 runs 19 residues. Here the CDR3 DNA reads TGTGCCAGCAGTTTTATTCCTTGGGATAGCGGGAGGGTGTTAGATGAGCAGTTCTTC. It encodes CASSFIPWDSGRVLDEQFF.

The chain is built from TRBV11-3 and TRBJ1-1; D gene uncertain. Germline CDR1 SGHNT, CDR2 YENEEA. Trimming removed 3 bases at V and 3 bases at J, with 11 bases between. The CDR3 sequence is 14 residues long. CDR3 DNA sequence: TGTGCCAGCAGCTTGCGGCCGCTAGACACTGAAGCTTTCTTT. Its protein product is CASSLRPLDTEAFF.

V gene TRBV19 combines with J gene TRBJ1-2, with D possibly matching TRBD1 (6 bases). In germline, CDR1 is LNHDA, CDR2 SQIVND (reference sequence). The CDR3 is made up of 15 amino acids. V dropped 1 base and J dropped 5 bases, with 14 bases sitting between them. CDR3: CASSIGQGQIYGYTF. CDR3 DNA: TGTGCCAGTAGTATAGGGCAGGGGCAGATATATGGCTACACCTTC.

The V gene is TRBV14, the J gene TRBJ1-3; D gene ambiguous. CDR3 length equals 18 residues. Germline V gene sequence: CDR1 SGHDN, CDR2 FVKESK. V was shortened by 3 bases and J by 0 bases, with 18 bases between the two germline ends. The CDR3 spells CASSQLPGGQVSGNTIYF. In DNA, the CDR3 is TGTGCCAGCAGCCAGCTACCGGGCGGGCAGGTCTCTGGAAACACCATATATTTT. Together with reference TRBV14 and TRBJ1-3, the CDR3 gives the full variable domain: EAGVTQFPSHSVIEKGQTVTLRCDPISGHDNLYWYRRVMGKEIKFLLHFVKESKQDESGMPNNRFLAERTGGTYSTLKVQPAELEDSGVYFCASSQLPGGQVSGNTIYFGEGSWLTVV.

This chain joins TRBV20-1 and TRBJ1-1, with TRBD1 matching 8 bases. The CDR3 is made up of 11 amino acids. The trim removed 3 bases at V and 7 bases at J, leaving 1 base unmatched. Germline assignment: CDR1 DFQATT and CDR2 SNEGSKA (reference sequence). The CDR3 DNA follows: TGCAGTGCTAGGGGGACAGGTGAAGCTTTCTTT. This translates into CSARGTGEAFF.

The gene calls are TRBV5-4 and TRBJ2-1; possibly TRBD1 for D (6 bases). There are 12 residues in the CDR3. The V end lost 3 bases, the J end lost 8 bases, and 9 bases lay between the germline ends. Germline CDR1 SGHNT, CDR2 YYREEE (reference sequence). Written as DNA, the CDR3 is TGTGCCAGCAGCTGGACAGAGGATGAGCAGTTCTTC. Its protein is CASSWTEDEQFF.

The chain employs TRBV7-3 and TRBJ1-2, with TRBD1 as a possible D gene (6 bases). V was shortened by 0 bases and J by 8 bases, with 13 bases between the two germline ends. This CDR3 has 14 amino acids. Germline CDR1 reads SGHTA; CDR2 reads FQGTGA. CDR3 protein: CASSLTGAAPGYTF. The CDR3 coding sequence is TGTGCCAGCAGCTTAACGGGGGCGGCCCCGGGCTACACCTTC.

The chain joins TRBV6-6 to TRBJ2-1, with TRBD2 matching over 8 bases. Germline-derived CDR1 and CDR2 are MNHNY and SVGAGI (reference sequence). With 0 bases clipped from V and 5 bases from J, the junction kept 6 bases outside the gene matches. The CDR3 is 16 residues long. In DNA form, the CDR3 reads TGTGCCAGCAGTTACTCGAACGGGAGGGCCAACAATGAGCAGTTCTTC. Translating gives CASSYSNGRANNEQFF.

V is TRBV5-1 and J is TRBJ2-6; D unclear. The CDR3 is 15 residues long. V lost 4 bases and J lost 1, with 9 bases in between. Germline V gene lookup returns CDR1 SGHRS and CDR2 YFSETQ. The CDR3 spells CASSHRSSGANVLTF. The CDR3 DNA reads as TGCGCCAGCAGCCACCGGTCTTCTGGGGCCAACGTCCTGACTTTC.

The V and J genes are TRBV29-1 and TRBJ2-7; 11 nucleotides align to TRBD2. This CDR3 is 14 amino acids long. V lost 4 bases, J lost 0 bases, and 2 bases stayed unmatched. CDR1 SQVTM and CDR2 ANQGSEA come from the germline V gene. In DNA form, the CDR3 reads TGCAGCGTTGGAGGGACTAGCGGCTCCTACGAGCAGTACTTC. This gives the protein CSVGGTSGSYEQYF.

V and J are TRBV5-1 and TRBJ2-7, with 10 bases matching TRBD2. The V gene end was trimmed by 0 bases and the J gene end by 7 bases; junction bases not matched to a gene: 10. The length of the CDR3 is 16 residues. Germline loops: CDR1 SGHRS, CDR2 YFSETQ. CDR3 region: CASSLVASGGLGEQYF. In DNA, the CDR3 is TGCGCCAGCAGCTTGGTGGCTAGCGGGGGCCTGGGGGAGCAGTACTTC.

The chain combines TRBV2 with TRBJ2-3; maybe TRBD2 (6 bases). V gave up 6 bases and J gave up 3 bases, with 10 bases separating them. The germline CDR1 and CDR2 sequences are SNHLY and FYNNEI. CDR3 length: 13 residues. Here the CDR3 reads CASSNRGTDTQYF. The CDR3 coding sequence is TGTGCCAGCAGCAACCGGGGGACAGATACGCAGTATTTT.

This chain joins TRBV5-6 and TRBJ1-5; 9 nucleotides agree with TRBD1. The CDR3 runs to 15 residues. CDR1 is SGHDT and CDR2 is YYEEEE in the germline V gene. With 1 base clipped from V and 6 bases from J, the junction kept 5 bases outside the gene matches. For the CDR3, the DNA is TGTGCCAGCAGCTTGACCGGGACAGGGATTCAGCCCCAGCATTTT. It specifies CASSLTGTGIQPQHF.

This rearrangement joins TRBV13 to TRBJ2-3; 9 bases line up with TRBD2. Trimming cost V 5 bases and J 7 bases; bases outside gene matches: 16. The CDR3 consists of 17 residues. Germline CDR1 and CDR2: PRHDT and FYEKMQ (reference sequence). The CDR3 here is CASSGFVSGGGGNTQYF. The CDR3 DNA reads as TGTGCCAGCAGCGGATTTGTTAGCGGGGGAGGTGGGAATACGCAGTATTTT.